The sequence of this T cell receptor (beta chain) was determined in a study of T cells after yellow fever vaccination. General study results and limits: Abundant bulk-population clonotypes could contaminate the FACS-sorted repertoires.

This clonotype was counted at least ten times. The antigen is not known. A process of 5'RACE template switching, which added a universal primer site and UMIs, was used to make TCR cDNA. TCRdb re-called the 5' RACE reads through MiXCR, storing one row per CDR3 protein. The sample yields about 240,000 distinct CDR3 sequences, around 3.5% seen once. This receptor was taken from a man younger than 35 who received the YFV17D yellow fever vaccine. This specimen was PBMCs, taken 15 days after the yellow fever booster vaccination.

The CDR3 protein is CASSLPRRGNYEQYF. As DNA, the CDR3 is TGTGCCAGCAGCCTCCCCAGGCGGGGGAACTACGAGCAGTACTTC. The chain recombines TRBV11-2 with TRBJ2-7, with TRBD2 matching over 7 bases. Germline assignment: CDR1 SGHAT and CDR2 FQNNGV. The CDR3 sequence is 15 residues long. J gave up 3 bases and V 5 bases, and 10 bases lay outside the gene matches. The full variable domain, rest sourced from reference TRBV11-2 and TRBJ2-7, is EAGVAQSPRYKIIEKRQSVAFWCNPISGHATLYWYQQILGQGPKLLIQFQNNGVVDDSQLPKDRFSAERLKGVDSTLKIQPAKLEDSAVYLCASSLPRRGNYEQYFGPGTRLTVT.